The following is a T cell receptor (beta chain) sequence with its context. Its antigen is currently unknown. The sample belongs to a study of cytotoxic CD8 clonotypes in ibrutinib-treated CLL. Overall study context: The patient breakdown showed roughly ten relapsed/refractory and around 16 treatment-naive cases, with about 18 IGHV unmutated. The taking of response samples occurred after a median approximately twelve months of treatment, with a range of 6 to 36. There were, on average, nearly 260,000 productive templates and around 94,000 productive rearrangements per sample.

The study, taken as a whole, reports: The study found baseline clonality above age-matched healthy donors, tracking circulating CD8+ T-cell counts.

TCRdb's copy holds only in-frame clones and misses some; the assay was immunoSEQ multiplex PCR. Counted here are roughly 330,000 clones, around 66% occurring once; the ten biggest clones make up about 5.9%. The source is a human donor with chronic lymphocytic leukemia. Sequenced here: PBMCs, sampled after 36 months of ibrutinib treatment.

The chain's CDR3 is CASSFSGTHNEQFF. DNA for the CDR3: TGTGCCAGCAGTTTTTCGGGGACCCACAATGAGCAGTTCTTC. The chain recombines TRBV27 with TRBJ2-1, with D tentatively TRBD1 or TRBD2 (5 bases each). Germline V gives CDR1 MNHEY, CDR2 SMNVEV (reference sequence). There are 14 residues in the CDR3. With 3 bases removed from V and 5 bases from J, the gap between germline ends came to 11 bases.